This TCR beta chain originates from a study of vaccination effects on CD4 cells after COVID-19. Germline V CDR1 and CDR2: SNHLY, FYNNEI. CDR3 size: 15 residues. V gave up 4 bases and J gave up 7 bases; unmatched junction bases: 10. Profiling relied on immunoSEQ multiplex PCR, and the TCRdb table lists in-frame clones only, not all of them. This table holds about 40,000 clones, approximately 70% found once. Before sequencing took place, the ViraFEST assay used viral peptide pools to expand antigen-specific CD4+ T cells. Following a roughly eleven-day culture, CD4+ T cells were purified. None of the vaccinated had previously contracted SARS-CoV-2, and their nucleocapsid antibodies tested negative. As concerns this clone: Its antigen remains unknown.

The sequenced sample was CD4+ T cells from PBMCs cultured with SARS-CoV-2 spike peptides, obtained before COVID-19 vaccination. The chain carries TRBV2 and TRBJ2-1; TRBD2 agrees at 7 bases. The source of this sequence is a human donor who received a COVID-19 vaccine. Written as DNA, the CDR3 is TGTGCCAGCAGTGCACGTTGGACTAGGCAGAATGAGCAGTTCTTC. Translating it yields CASSARWTRQNEQFF.